This TCR beta chain was sequenced during a study of shared clonotypes between healthy human individuals. V lost 2 bases to trimming and J lost 2 bases; unmatched junction nucleotides: 6. Germline V gene data show CDR1 as MNHNY and CDR2 as SVGAGI (reference sequence). The CDR3 is 15 amino acids. At a deep level, the assay was run. The data were produced by immunoSEQ multiplex PCR, yet TCRdb's version contains in-frame clones alone and is incomplete. The sample carries approximately 1.1 million clones, around 78% recorded once. Donors, without exception, were Caucasian adults residing in Nashville, Tennessee. Regarding this clone: The target antigen is unknown.

General study points: The small donor group covered limited genetic and exposure diversity. Generation probabilities were higher for clonotypes shared across all four sorted-subset donors than for unshared ones.

Sequenced material: memory CD4+ T cells from PBMCs. The subset is: CD45RA-negative fraction. This receptor was taken from a man aged 18 to 29 in good health. Some clones in this sample may be carry-over from other donors' samples. V and J are TRBV6-6 and TRBJ2-7; 7 bases are a match to TRBD1. CDR3 DNA sequence: TGTGCCAGCAGTTACCCACCCGGGACAGCCTACGAGCAGTACTTC. The encoded protein is CASSYPPGTAYEQYF.